These T cell receptor beta chains were read from a single sample in a study of T-cell memory formation after mild COVID-19. TCRdb re-derived calls from the 5' RACE reads in MiXCR, one entry per CDR3 protein. The profile shows about 270,000 distinct CDR3 sequences, around 15% of them singletons. Sequences were obtained from PBMCs or a T cell subset sorted from them (not recorded which). The source of these receptors is a man aged 18 to 29 who had mild COVID-19 (a few samples of this study predate the infection). Cell type and time point are not known. Each CDR3 is given with its conserved first and last residue. The order of the fields is clone size, D gene, J gene, V gene, CDR3 DNA, CDR3 protein. A D gene is named only where the DNA matches it firmly. Part of the rows lack a size; the others show once, few, many or a class for expanded clones.

clone_size: .; d_call: TRBD2; j_call: TRBJ2-1; v_call: TRBV11-2; cdr3_nt: TGTGCCAGCAGCTATGCGGGGGGGCGGGGTGAGCAGTTCTTC; cdr3_aa: CASSYAGGRGEQFF
clone_size: few; d_call: TRBD1; j_call: TRBJ1-2; v_call: TRBV12-5; cdr3_nt: TGTGCTAGTGGTTACGGGACAGGGTCGGAAGGCTACACCTTC; cdr3_aa: CASGYGTGSEGYTF
clone_size: .; d_call: .; j_call: TRBJ1-1; v_call: TRBV6-5; cdr3_nt: TGTGCCAGCAGTCCGTGGGATTCTGGTGGAGCTTTCTTT; cdr3_aa: CASSPWDSGGAFF
clone_size: .; d_call: TRBD2; j_call: TRBJ2-3; v_call: TRBV20-1; cdr3_nt: TGCAGTGCTAGCCCCCCCGCTAGCGGGGGGGATACGCAGTATTTT; cdr3_aa: CSASPPASGGDTQYF
clone_size: few; d_call: TRBD1; j_call: TRBJ1-2; v_call: TRBV7-9; cdr3_nt: TGTGCCAGCAGCTTAACTTCCTTGGGACAGCTGGGCCGCTATGGCTACACCTTC; cdr3_aa: CASSLTSLGQLGRYGYTF
clone_size: .; d_call: .; j_call: TRBJ1-1; v_call: TRBV7-2; cdr3_nt: TGTGCCAGCAGCTTATTAGGAGGGTCCACTGAAGCTTTCTTT; cdr3_aa: CASSLLGGSTEAFF
clone_size: .; d_call: .; j_call: TRBJ1-4; v_call: TRBV30; cdr3_nt: TGTGCCTGGCAACGGGAGACGGAAAAACTGTTTTTT; cdr3_aa: CAWQRETEKLFF
clone_size: few; d_call: TRBD2; j_call: TRBJ2-3; v_call: TRBV7-2; cdr3_nt: TGTGCCAGCAGCTTAGCGGCTAGCGGTGATACGCAGTATTTT; cdr3_aa: CASSLAASGDTQYF
clone_size: few; d_call: .; j_call: TRBJ1-5; v_call: TRBV6-6; cdr3_nt: TGTGCCAGCAGTTTCAGGGGAAGCAATCAGCCCCAGCATTTT; cdr3_aa: CASSFRGSNQPQHF
clone_size: few; d_call: .; j_call: TRBJ1-1; v_call: TRBV7-9; cdr3_nt: TGTGCCAGCACCCCTTGGGCGAACACTGAAGCTTTCTTT; cdr3_aa: CASTPWANTEAFF
clone_size: many; d_call: .; j_call: TRBJ2-6; v_call: TRBV30; cdr3_nt: TGTGCCTGGAGTGTACGTGGGGTCAACGTCCTGACTTTC; cdr3_aa: CAWSVRGVNVLTF
clone_size: few; d_call: .; j_call: TRBJ2-2; v_call: TRBV5-1; cdr3_nt: TGCGCCAGCAGCTTGGCAGGGCAAACTAACACCGGGGAGCTGTTTTTT; cdr3_aa: CASSLAGQTNTGELFF